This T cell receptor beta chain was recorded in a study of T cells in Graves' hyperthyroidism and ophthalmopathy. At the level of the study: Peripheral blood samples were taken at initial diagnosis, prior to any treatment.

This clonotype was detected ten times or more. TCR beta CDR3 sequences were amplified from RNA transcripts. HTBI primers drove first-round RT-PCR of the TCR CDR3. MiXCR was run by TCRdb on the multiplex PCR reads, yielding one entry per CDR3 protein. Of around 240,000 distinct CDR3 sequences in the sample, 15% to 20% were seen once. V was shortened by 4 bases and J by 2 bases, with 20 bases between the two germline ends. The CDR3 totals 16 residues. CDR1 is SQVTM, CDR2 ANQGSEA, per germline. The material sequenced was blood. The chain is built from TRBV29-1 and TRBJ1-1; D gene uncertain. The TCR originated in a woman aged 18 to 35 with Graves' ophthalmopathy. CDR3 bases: TGCAGCGTTGCTAAGAGGGATCGGGAGCTAAACACTGAAGCTTTCTTT. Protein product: CSVAKRDRELNTEAFF.